Below, one TCR beta chain is given with its context. CDR1 SGHDT and CDR2 YYEEEE come from the germline V gene. The CDR3 spans 12 residues. Trimming left V 1 base short and J 3 bases short, with 5 bases between. The sample belongs to a study of cytomegalovirus exposure and HLA in healthy donors. Primers included in the PCR were 60 Vbeta and 13 Jbeta primers. Clones were read by immunoSEQ multiplex PCR, and TCRdb kept only the in-frame ones, dropping some. Its table records approximately 110,000 clones. This receptor was obtained from a man aged 18 to 35 in good health and CMV-seronegative. This chain uses TRBV5-6 with TRBJ2-7; D not certain. Sequenced input: PBMCs. The CDR3 reads CASSLSIYEQYF. DNA for the CDR3: TGTGCCAGCAGCTTGTCTATCTACGAGCAGTACTTC.